Below, one T cell receptor beta chain is given with its context. Antigen: not known. Subsequent to 10 days of culture, CD4+ T cells were isolated. Participants each got two BNT162b2 or mRNA-1273 vaccine doses. This record comes from a study of vaccination effects on CD4 cells after COVID-19. Across the study: Before sequencing, viral peptide pools were used by the ViraFEST assay to expand antigen-specific CD4+ T cells.

The CDR3 spans 15 residues. The V segment lost 0 bases and the J segment 6 bases; nucleotides outside the gene matches: 7. The V gene's germline CDR1 is ENHRY and CDR2 SYGVKD. Using immunoSEQ multiplex PCR, the repertoire was profiled, and TCRdb retains in-frame clones only, with some absent. The sample has fewer than 75,000 clones, around 84% seen once. The sequences come from CD4+ T cells from PBMCs cultured without peptide, collected after COVID-19 vaccination. The sequence was obtained from a human donor who received a COVID-19 vaccine. This chain joins TRBV10-3 and TRBJ2-7; 8 bases match TRBD2. The CDR3, as DNA: TGTGCCATCAGTGAGTCGGTAGCGGGGCATGGCGAGCAGTACTTC. This gives the protein CAISESVAGHGEQYF.